Listed below are T cell receptor beta chains from one sample, sequenced in a study of blood T cell repertoires in COVID-19. Profiling relied on immunoSEQ multiplex PCR, and the TCRdb table lists in-frame clones only, not all of them. Of 140,000 or so clones in the sample, almost 85% are singletons; the top ten hold more than 3%. Sequenced input: PBMCs or T cells enriched from blood (not recorded which). The source is a woman in her fifties or sixties with acute COVID-19. The CDR3 runs from the conserved cysteine through the conserved F or W. Fields, in order: V gene, CDR3 length, D gene, J gene, clone size, CDR3 protein, CDR3 DNA. D genes are given only for firm matches. Clone size appears in some rows only: once, few, many, or a class for an expanded clone.

>TRBV6-4|16|TRBD2|TRBJ2-3|.
CASSDSTSGSTDTQYF
TGTGCCAGCAGTGACTCGACTAGCGGGAGCACAGATACGCAGTATTTT
>TRBV7-2|15|TRBD2|TRBJ2-1|.
CASSLLAGGPTEQFF
TGTGCCAGCAGCCTACTAGCGGGAGGGCCGACTGAGCAGTTCTTC
>TRBV7-3|15|.|TRBJ2-3|.
CASSLTSSRIDTQYF
TGTGCCAGCAGCTTAACATCGTCGAGGATAGATACGCAGTATTTT
>TRBV19|16|.|TRBJ2-3|.
CASSIRSAGGRDTQYF
TGTGCCAGTAGTATTAGATCGGCAGGAGGTAGGGATACGCAGTATTTT
>TRBV30|11|.|TRBJ1-3|.
CAWSAGGTIYF
TGTGCCTGGAGTGCGGGGGGAACCATATATTTT
>TRBV30|12|.|TRBJ2-7|.
CAWSASGYEQYF
TGTGCCTGGAGTGCCAGCGGCTACGAGCAGTACTTC
>TRBV4-3|16|TRBD1|TRBJ1-2|.
CASSRTPGQGNYGYTF
TGCGCCAGCAGCCGGACACCGGGACAGGGAAACTATGGCTACACCTTC
>TRBV18|16|TRBD1|TRBJ1-1|.
CASSTQGTGSGTEAFF
TGTGCCAGCTCAACCCAGGGGACAGGGAGTGGGACTGAAGCTTTCTTT
>TRBV10-1|13|.|TRBJ1-1|.
CASRQGLNTEAFF
TGCGCCAGCAGACAGGGATTGAACACTGAAGCTTTCTTT
>TRBV3-1/TRBV3-2|16|TRBD1|TRBJ1-2|.
CASSVRGQGGNYGYTF
TGTGCCAGCAGCGTACGTGGACAGGGGGGGAACTATGGCTACACCTTC
>TRBV3-1/TRBV3-2|11|.|TRBJ2-7|.
CASSQQSEQYF
TGTGCCAGCAGCCAACAGTCCGAGCAGTACTTC
>TRBV5-1|15|.|TRBJ2-3|.
CASSLKRHAEDTQYF
TGCGCCAGCAGCCTGAAGAGACATGCTGAAGATACGCAGTATTTT
>TRBV28|12|TRBD1|TRBJ2-5|.
CASSFLETGRYF
TGTGCCAGCAGCTTCCTGGAGACAGGGCGGTACTTC
>TRBV20-1|17|TRBD2|TRBJ2-5|once
CSASLGTSGIYQETQYF
TGCAGTGCTAGTCTCGGGACTAGCGGGATCTACCAAGAGACCCAGTACTTC
>TRBV30|14|.|TRBJ2-7|once
CAWSLGGAVDEQYF
TGTGCCTGGAGCCTCGGGGGAGCGGTCGACGAGCAGTACTTC
>TRBV7-9|13|.|TRBJ2-1|.
CASSLARYNEQFF
TGTGCCAGCAGCTTAGCGAGATACAATGAGCAGTTCTTC
>TRBV5-1|14|.|TRBJ2-3|.
CASSLNPPGDTQYF
TGCGCCAGCAGCTTGAACCCACCCGGAGATACGCAGTATTTT
>TRBV12-3/TRBV12-4|13|TRBD1|TRBJ1-2|.
CASRLDRGAGYTF
TGTGCCAGCAGACTGGACAGGGGAGCAGGCTACACCTTC
>TRBV18|15|.|TRBJ1-6|.
CASSLGGPDNSPLHF
TGTGCCAGCTCACTCGGGGGTCCGGATAATTCACCCCTCCACTTT
>TRBV5-5|14|TRBD1|TRBJ2-7|.
CASTTQGAIYEQYF
TGTGCCAGCACTACTCAGGGGGCAATTTACGAGCAGTACTTC
>TRBV5-1|17|.|TRBJ1-1|.
CASSLEWGGGASTEAFF
TGCGCCAGCAGCTTGGAATGGGGAGGGGGTGCGAGCACTGAAGCTTTCTTT
>TRBV28|14|.|TRBJ1-2|.
CASRPRRALGGYTF
TGTGCCAGCAGGCCAAGGCGGGCTTTGGGAGGCTACACCTTC
>TRBV6-6|13|.|TRBJ1-5|.
CASSTPGDQPQHF
TGTGCCAGCAGCACCCCCGGGGATCAGCCCCAGCATTTT
>TRBV7-2|13|.|TRBJ2-1|.
CASSLFSDNEQFF
TGTGCCAGCAGCTTATTCTCGGACAATGAGCAGTTCTTC
>TRBV6-7|14|TRBD2|TRBJ2-3|.
CASQRDHSTDTQYF
TGTGCCAGCCAGCGGGACCATAGCACAGATACGCAGTATTTT
>TRBV19|17|TRBD1|TRBJ1-5|few
CASSITAGGNRDQPQHF
TGTGCCAGTAGTATTACGGCAGGGGGGAATAGGGATCAGCCCCAGCATTTT
>TRBV4-3|14|TRBD1|TRBJ1-2|.
CASSQDNRGDGYTF
TGCGCCAGCAGCCAAGATAACAGGGGTGATGGCTACACCTTC
>TRBV10-2|17|TRBD2|TRBJ2-1|.
CASRSTSGSSSYNEQFF
TGCGCCAGCAGATCGACTAGCGGAAGCAGCTCCTACAATGAGCAGTTCTTC
>TRBV5-1|15|TRBD2|TRBJ2-7|few
CASSFETSVSYEQYF
TGCGCCAGCAGCTTCGAGACTAGCGTCTCCTACGAGCAGTACTTC
>TRBV5-6|14|TRBD1|TRBJ1-2|.
CASSWWTGDYGYTF
TGTGCCAGCAGCTGGTGGACAGGGGACTATGGCTACACCTTC
>TRBV15|15|TRBD1|TRBJ1-1|.
CATSGRGQGSTEAFF
TGTGCCACCAGCGGAAGGGGACAGGGGAGCACTGAAGCTTTCTTT